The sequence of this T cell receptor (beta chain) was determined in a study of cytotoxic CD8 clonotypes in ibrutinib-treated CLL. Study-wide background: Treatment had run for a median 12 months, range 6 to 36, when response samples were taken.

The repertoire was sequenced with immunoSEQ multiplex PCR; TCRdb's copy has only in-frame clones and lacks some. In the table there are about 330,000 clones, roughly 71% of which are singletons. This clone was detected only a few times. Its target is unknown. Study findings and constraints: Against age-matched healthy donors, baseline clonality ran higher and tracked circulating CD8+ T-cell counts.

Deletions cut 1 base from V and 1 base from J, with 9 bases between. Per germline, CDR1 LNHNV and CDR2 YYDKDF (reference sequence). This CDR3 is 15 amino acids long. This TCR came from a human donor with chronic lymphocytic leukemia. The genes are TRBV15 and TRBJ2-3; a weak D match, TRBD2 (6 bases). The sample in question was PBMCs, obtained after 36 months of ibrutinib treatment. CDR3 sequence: CATSRVGGGTDTQYF. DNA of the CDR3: TGTGCCACCAGCAGAGTGGGGGGAGGCACAGATACGCAGTATTTT.